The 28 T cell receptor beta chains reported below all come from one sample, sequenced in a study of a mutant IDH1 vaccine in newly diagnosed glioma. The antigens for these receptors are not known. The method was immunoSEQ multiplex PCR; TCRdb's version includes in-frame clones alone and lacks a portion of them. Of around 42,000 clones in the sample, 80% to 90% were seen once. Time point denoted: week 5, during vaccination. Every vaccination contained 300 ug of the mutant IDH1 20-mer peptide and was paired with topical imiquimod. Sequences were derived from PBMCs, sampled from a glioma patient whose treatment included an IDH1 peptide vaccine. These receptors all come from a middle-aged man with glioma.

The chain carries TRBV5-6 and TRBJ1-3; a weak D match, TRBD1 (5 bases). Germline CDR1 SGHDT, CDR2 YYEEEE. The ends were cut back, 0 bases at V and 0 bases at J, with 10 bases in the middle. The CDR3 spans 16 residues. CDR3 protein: CASSLEDSLSGNTIYF. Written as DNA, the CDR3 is TGTGCCAGCAGCTTGGAAGACAGCCTCTCTGGAAACACCATATATTTT.

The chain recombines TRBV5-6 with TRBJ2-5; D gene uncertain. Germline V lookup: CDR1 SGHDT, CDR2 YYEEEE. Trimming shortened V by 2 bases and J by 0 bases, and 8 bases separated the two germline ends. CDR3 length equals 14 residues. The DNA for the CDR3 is TGTGCCAGCAGCTTTGAACAGTACCAAGAGACCCAGTACTTC. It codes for CASSFEQYQETQYF. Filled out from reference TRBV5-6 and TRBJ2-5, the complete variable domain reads DAGVTQSPTHLIKTRGQQVTLRCSPKSGHDTVSWYQQALGQGPQFIFQYYEEEERQRGNFPDRFSGHQFPNYSSELNVNALLLGDSALYLCASSFEQYQETQYFGPGTRLLVL.

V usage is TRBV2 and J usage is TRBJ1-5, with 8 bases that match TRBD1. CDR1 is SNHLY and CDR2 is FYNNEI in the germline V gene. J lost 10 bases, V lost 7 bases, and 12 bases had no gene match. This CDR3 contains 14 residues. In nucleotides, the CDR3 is TGTGCCAGCAATCCTCAGGGGGCCCCCGATCCCCAGCATTTT. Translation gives CASNPQGAPDPQHF.

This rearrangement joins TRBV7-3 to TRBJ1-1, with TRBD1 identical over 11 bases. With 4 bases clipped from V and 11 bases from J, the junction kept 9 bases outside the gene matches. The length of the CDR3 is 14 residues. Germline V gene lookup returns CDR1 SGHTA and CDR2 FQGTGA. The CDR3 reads CASSSGQGARAAFF. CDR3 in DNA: TGTGCCAGCAGCTCTGGACAGGGGGCGAGGGCCGCTTTCTTT.

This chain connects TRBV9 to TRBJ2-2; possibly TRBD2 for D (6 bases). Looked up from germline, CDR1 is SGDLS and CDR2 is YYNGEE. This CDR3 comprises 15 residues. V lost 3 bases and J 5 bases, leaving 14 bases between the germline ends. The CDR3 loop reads CASSAGLAGTGELFF. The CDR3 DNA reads TGTGCCAGCAGCGCAGGACTTGCGGGGACCGGGGAGCTGTTTTTT.

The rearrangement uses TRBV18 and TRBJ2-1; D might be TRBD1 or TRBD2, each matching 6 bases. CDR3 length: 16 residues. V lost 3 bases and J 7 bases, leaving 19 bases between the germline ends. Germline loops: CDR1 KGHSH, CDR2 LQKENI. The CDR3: CASSPLLAPQGNEQFF. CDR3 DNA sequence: TGTGCCAGCTCACCTTTACTAGCCCCTCAGGGGAATGAGCAGTTCTTC.

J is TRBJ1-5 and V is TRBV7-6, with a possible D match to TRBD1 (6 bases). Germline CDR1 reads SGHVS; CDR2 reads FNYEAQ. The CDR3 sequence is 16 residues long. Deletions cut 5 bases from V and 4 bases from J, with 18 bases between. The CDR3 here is CASSPSGQSYNQPQHF. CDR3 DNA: TGTGCCAGCAGCCCCAGCGGACAGTCTTATAATCAGCCCCAGCATTTT.

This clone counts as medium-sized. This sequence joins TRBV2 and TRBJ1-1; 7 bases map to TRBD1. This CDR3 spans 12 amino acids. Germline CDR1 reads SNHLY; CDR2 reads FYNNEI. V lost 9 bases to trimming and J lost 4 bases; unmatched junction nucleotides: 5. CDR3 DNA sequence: TGTGCCAGAGACAGGGAGGGCACTGAAGCTTTCTTT. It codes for CARDREGTEAFF. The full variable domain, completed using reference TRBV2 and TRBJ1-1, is EPEVTQTPSHQVTQMGQEVILRCVPISNHLYFYWYRQILGQKVEFLVSFYNNEISEKSEIFDDQFSVERPDGSNFTLKIRSTKLEDSAMYFCARDREGTEAFFGQGTRLTVV.

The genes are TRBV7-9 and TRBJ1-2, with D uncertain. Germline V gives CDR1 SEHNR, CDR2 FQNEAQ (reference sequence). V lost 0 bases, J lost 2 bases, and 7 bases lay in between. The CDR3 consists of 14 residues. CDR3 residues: CASSLALRNYGYTF. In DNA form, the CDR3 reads TGTGCCAGCAGCTTAGCTCTTAGAAACTATGGCTACACCTTC.

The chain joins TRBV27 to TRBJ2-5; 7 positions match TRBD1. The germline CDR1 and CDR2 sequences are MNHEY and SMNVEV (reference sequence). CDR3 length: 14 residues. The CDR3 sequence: CALLIRGLGETQYF. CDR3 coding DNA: TGTGCTCTGCTTATAAGGGGGCTAGGAGAGACCCAGTACTTC.

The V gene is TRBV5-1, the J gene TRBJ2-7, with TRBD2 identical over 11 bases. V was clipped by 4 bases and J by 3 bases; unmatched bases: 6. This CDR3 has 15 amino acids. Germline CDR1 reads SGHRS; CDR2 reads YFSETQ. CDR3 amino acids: CASSLRLAGSYEQYF. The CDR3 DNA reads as TGCGCCAGCAGCCTAAGACTAGCGGGAAGCTACGAGCAGTACTTC.

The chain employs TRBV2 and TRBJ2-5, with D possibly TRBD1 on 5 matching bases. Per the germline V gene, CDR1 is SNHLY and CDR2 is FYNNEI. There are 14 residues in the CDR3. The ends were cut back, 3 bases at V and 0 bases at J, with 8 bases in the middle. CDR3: CASSDRTYQETQYF. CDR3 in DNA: TGTGCCAGCAGTGACAGGACATACCAAGAGACCCAGTACTTC. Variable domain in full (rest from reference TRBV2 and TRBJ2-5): EPEVTQTPSHQVTQMGQEVILRCVPISNHLYFYWYRQILGQKVEFLVSFYNNEISEKSEIFDDQFSVERPDGSNFTLKIRSTKLEDSAMYFCASSDRTYQETQYFGPGTRLLVL.

As DNA, the CDR3 is TGCAGTGCTAGAGCACACAACGTCCTGACTTTC. Translated, it gives CSARAHNVLTF. The chain employs TRBV20-1 and TRBJ2-6; no clear D. Germline V gene data show CDR1 as DFQATT and CDR2 as SNEGSKA (reference sequence). The germline V and J ends were trimmed by 1 base and 9 bases, with 4 bases remaining between them. CDR3 size: 11 residues.

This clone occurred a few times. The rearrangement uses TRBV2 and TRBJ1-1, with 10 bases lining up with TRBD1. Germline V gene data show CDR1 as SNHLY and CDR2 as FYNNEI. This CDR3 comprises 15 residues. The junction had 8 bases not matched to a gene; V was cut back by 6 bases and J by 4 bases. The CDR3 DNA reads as TGTGCCAGCAGAGATAGGACAGGGGGGGTCACTGAAGCTTTCTTT. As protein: CASRDRTGGVTEAFF.

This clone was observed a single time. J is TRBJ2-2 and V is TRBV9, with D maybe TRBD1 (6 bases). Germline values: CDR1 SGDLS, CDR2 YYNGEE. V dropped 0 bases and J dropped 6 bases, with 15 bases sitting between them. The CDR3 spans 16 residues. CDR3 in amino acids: CASSVEGTILAGELFF. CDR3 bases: TGTGCCAGCAGCGTAGAAGGGACAATTCTCGCCGGGGAGCTGTTTTTT.

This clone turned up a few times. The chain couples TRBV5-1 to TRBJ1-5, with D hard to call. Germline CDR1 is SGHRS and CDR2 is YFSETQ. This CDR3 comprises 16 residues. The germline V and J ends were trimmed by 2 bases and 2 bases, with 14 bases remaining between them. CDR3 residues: CASSLDGSNGNQPQHF. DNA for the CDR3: TGCGCCAGCAGCTTAGATGGGAGCAATGGCAATCAGCCCCAGCATTTT. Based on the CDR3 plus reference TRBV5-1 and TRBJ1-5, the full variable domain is KAGVTQTPRYLIKTRGQQVTLSCSPISGHRSVSWYQQTPGQGLQFLFEYFSETQRNKGNFPGRFSGRQFSNSRSEMNVSTLELGDSALYLCASSLDGSNGNQPQHFGDGTRLSIL.

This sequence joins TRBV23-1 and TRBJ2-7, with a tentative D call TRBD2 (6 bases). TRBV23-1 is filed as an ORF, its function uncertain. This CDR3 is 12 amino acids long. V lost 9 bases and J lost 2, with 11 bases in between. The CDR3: CARPGLAYEQYF. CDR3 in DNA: TGCGCCAGACCGGGACTTGCCTACGAGCAGTACTTC.

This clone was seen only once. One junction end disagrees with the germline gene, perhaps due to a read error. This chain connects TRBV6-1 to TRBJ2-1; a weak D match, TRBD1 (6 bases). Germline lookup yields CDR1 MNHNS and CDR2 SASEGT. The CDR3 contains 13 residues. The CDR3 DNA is TGTGCCAGCAGAGAAGGGGGAGCGGATGAGCAGTTCTTC. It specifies CASREGGADEQFF.

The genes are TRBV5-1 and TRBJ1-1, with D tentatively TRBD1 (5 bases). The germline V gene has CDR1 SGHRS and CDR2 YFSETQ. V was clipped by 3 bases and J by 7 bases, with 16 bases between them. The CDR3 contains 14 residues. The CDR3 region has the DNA TGCGCCAGCAGCTACCCCGAAGGGGCCGATGAAGCTTTCTTT. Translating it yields CASSYPEGADEAFF.

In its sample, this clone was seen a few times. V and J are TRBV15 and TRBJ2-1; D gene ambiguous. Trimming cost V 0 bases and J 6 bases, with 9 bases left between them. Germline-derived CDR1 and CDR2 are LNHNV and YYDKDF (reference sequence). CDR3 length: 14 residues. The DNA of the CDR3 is TGTGCCACCAGCAGAGATCCAAGAGGCAATGAGCAGTTCTTC. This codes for CATSRDPRGNEQFF.

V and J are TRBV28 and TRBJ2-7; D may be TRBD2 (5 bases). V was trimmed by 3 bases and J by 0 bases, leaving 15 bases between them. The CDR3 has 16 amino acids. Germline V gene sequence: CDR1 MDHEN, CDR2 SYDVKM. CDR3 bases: TGTGCCAGCAGTTTTGAGGGAAGGGCAAGCTCCTACGAGCAGTACTTC. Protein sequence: CASSFEGRASSYEQYF.

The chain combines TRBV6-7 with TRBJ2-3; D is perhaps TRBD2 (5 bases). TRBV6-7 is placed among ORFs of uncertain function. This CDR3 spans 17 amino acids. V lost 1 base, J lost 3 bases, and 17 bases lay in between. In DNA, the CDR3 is TGTGCCAGCAGTTACTGCCTGGAGGCTGGGGTGACAGATACGCAGTATTTT. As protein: CASSYCLEAGVTDTQYF.

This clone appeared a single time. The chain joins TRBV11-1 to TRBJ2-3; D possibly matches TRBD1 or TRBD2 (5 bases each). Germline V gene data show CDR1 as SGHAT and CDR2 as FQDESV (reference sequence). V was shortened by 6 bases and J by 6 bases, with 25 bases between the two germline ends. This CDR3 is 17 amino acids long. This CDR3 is CASSHSRLRGPLDTQYF. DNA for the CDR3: TGTGCCAGCAGTCATTCTCGACTGAGGGGCCCACTCGATACGCAGTATTTT.

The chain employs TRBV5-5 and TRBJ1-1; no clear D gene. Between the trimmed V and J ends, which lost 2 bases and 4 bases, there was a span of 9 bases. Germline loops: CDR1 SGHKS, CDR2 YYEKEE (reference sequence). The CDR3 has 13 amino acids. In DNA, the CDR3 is TGTGCCAGCAGCTTAAAGGGTGGCACTGAAGCTTTCTTT. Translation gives CASSLKGGTEAFF.

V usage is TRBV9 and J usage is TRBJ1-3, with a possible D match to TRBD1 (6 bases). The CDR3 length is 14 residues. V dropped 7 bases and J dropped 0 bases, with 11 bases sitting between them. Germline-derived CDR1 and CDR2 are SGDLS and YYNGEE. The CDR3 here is CASVAGVSGNTIYF. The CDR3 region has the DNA TGTGCCAGCGTCGCAGGGGTCTCTGGAAACACCATATATTTT.

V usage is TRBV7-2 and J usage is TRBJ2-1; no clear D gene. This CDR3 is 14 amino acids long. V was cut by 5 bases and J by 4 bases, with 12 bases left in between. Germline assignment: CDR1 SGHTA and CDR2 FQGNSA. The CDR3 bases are TGTGCCAGCAGCCGATTGAACAATTACAATGAGCAGTTCTTC. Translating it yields CASSRLNNYNEQFF. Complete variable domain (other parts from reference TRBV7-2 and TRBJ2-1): GAGVSQSPSNKVTEKGKDVELRCDPISGHTALYWYRQSLGQGLEFLIYFQGNSAPDKSGLPSDRFSAERTGGSVSTLTIQRTQQEDSAVYLCASSRLNNYNEQFFGPGTRLTVL.

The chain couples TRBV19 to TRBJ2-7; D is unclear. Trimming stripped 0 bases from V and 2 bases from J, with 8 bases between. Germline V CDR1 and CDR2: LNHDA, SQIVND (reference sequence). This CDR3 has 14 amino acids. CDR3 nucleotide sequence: TGTGCCAGTAGTATAGATCAGTGGGCCTACGAGCAGTACTTC. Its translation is CASSIDQWAYEQYF.

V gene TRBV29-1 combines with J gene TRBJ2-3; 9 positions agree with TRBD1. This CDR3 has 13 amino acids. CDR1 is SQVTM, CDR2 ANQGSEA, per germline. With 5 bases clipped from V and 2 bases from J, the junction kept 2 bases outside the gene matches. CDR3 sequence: CSVTGGITDTQYF. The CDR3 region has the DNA TGCAGCGTTACAGGGGGCATCACAGATACGCAGTATTTT.